Listed below are T cell receptor beta chains from one sample, sequenced in a study of T cell repertoires in aging, cancer and after chemotherapy. TCRdb re-called the multiplex PCR reads through MiXCR, storing one row per CDR3 protein. Of around 8,600 distinct CDR3 sequences in the sample, under 25% were seen once. What was sequenced was blood. The receptors were sampled from a human donor with a blood cancer. The donor label of this sample is uncertain. CDR3s include the opening cysteine and the closing phenylalanine or tryptophan. Fields, in order: D gene, J gene, clone size, V gene, CDR3 protein, CDR3 DNA. A D gene is named only where the DNA matches it firmly. Size is omitted from some rows. Given values are once, few, many or a class for expanded clones.

>TRBD1|TRBJ1-5|.|TRBV12-3/TRBV12-4
CASSLSDRDTQPQHF
TGTGCCAGCAGTTTGTCGGACAGGGACACTCAGCCCCAGCATTTT
>.|TRBJ2-5|many|TRBV19
CASSPKQGLRGETQYF
TGTGCCAGTAGCCCAAAACAGGGTTTGAGGGGGGAGACCCAGTACTTC
>TRBD2|TRBJ2-3|few|TRBV11-1
CASSRGGRGVTDTQYF
TGTGCCAGCAGTCGCGGGGGGAGGGGCGTAACAGATACGCAGTATTTT
>.|TRBJ2-5|.|TRBV20-1
CSARWWERSGETQYF
TGCAGTGCTAGATGGTGGGAGAGGAGCGGGGAGACCCAGTACTTC
>.|TRBJ2-7|few|TRBV18
CASSPFLGWYEQYF
TGTGCCAGCTCCCCCTTTTTGGGGTGGTACGAGCAGTACTTC
>.|TRBJ1-5|many|TRBV27
CASGQTGLPQHF
TGTGCCAGCGGCCAGACCGGTCTGCCACAGCATTTT
>.|TRBJ2-1|medium-sized|TRBV27
CASSLLGESYNEQFF
TGTGCCAGCAGTTTATTAGGCGAATCCTACAATGAGCAGTTCTTC
>.|TRBJ2-7|medium-sized|TRBV18
CASSPNPQNEQYF
TGTGCCAGCTCACCAAACCCCCAAAACGAGCAGTACTTC
>.|TRBJ1-1|medium-sized|TRBV19
CASKGGNTEAFF
TGTGCCAGTAAGGGGGGGAACACTGAAGCTTTCTTT
>.|TRBJ2-3|medium-sized|TRBV30
CAWSVAGPGTDTQYF
TGTGCCTGGAGTGTGGCGGGGCCCGGCACAGATACGCAGTATTTT
>TRBD2|TRBJ2-1|.|TRBV5-1
CASSSVAGGEVF
TGCGCCAGCAGCTCGGTAGCGGGAGGAGAGGTCTTC
>.|TRBJ2-7|medium-sized|TRBV19
CASTGGGYEQYF
TGTGCCAGTACCGGGGGAGGCTACGAGCAGTACTTC
>.|TRBJ2-5|.|TRBV5-8
CASSLLGRQETQYF
TGTGCCAGCTCACTGCTCGGAAGACAAGAGACCCAGTACTTC
>.|TRBJ1-2|medium-sized|TRBV6-5
CASSYAKGYTF
TGTGCCAGCAGTTACGCGAAGGGCTACACCTTC
>.|TRBJ2-2|many|TRBV12-3/TRBV12-4
CASKGAGELFF
TGTGCCAGCAAGGGCGCCGGGGAGCTGTTTTTT
>.|TRBJ2-2|.|TRBV12-3/TRBV12-4
CAALGKNTGELFF
TGTGCCGCCCTCGGAAAGAACACCGGGGAGCTGTTTTTT
>TRBD2|TRBJ2-3|once|TRBV27
CASSLSSGGARTQYF
TGTGCCAGCAGTTTATCGTCCGGGGGGGCAAGGACGCAGTATTTT
>TRBD1|TRBJ1-5|medium-sized|TRBV19
CATDRGLEPQHF
TGTGCCACCGACAGGGGACTGGAGCCCCAGCATTTT
>TRBD2|TRBJ2-2|medium-sized|TRBV27
CASRASGRELFF
TGTGCCAGCAGGGCTAGCGGGAGGGAGCTGTTTTTT
>TRBD1|TRBJ1-6|.|TRBV10-3
CAIRGTGWNSPLHF
TGTGCCATCCGGGGGACAGGGTGGAATTCACCCCTCCACTTT
>.|TRBJ1-5|few|TRBV6-1
CASSEQGNNQPQHF
TGTGCCAGCAGTGAGCAGGGCAACAATCAGCCCCAGCATTTT
>.|TRBJ2-2|.|TRBV20-1
CSARESGRRGTGELFF
TGCAGTGCTAGAGAAAGCGGGCGACGGGGCACCGGGGAGCTGTTTTTT
>TRBD1|TRBJ2-1|.|TRBV7-9
CASSPGQGYNEQFF
TGTGCCAGCAGCCCCGGACAGGGGTACAATGAGCAGTTCTTC
>.|TRBJ2-7|medium-sized|TRBV30
CAWSVRGVSSYEQYF
TGTGCCTGGAGTGTCCGGGGCGTTAGCTCCTACGAGCAGTACTTC
>.|TRBJ1-4|.|TRBV5-1
CASSLDLSGEKLFF
TGCGCCAGCAGCTTGGATCTCTCTGGTGAAAAACTGTTTTTT
>TRBD1|TRBJ1-3|medium-sized|TRBV5-5
CASSEKDGTGRSSGNTIYF
TGTGCCAGCAGCGAGAAGGATGGGACAGGGAGAAGCTCTGGAAACACCATATATTTT
>.|TRBJ1-2|.|TRBV20-1
CSARAGGSKAGYTF
TGCAGTGCTAGAGCTGGAGGGTCGAAAGCTGGCTACACCTTC
>TRBD2|TRBJ2-2|once|TRBV5-1
CASSRGSTAGELFF
TGCGCCAGCAGCCGCGGGAGTACGGCCGGGGAGCTGTTTTTT
>.|TRBJ2-7|once|TRBV7-6
CASRRSAEEQYF
TGTGCCAGCAGACGTAGTGCTGAAGAGCAGTACTTC
>.|TRBJ1-6|medium-sized|TRBV19
CASRAGGKSSPLHF
TGTGCCAGTAGGGCCGGGGGGAAGAGTTCACCCCTCCACTTT
>.|TRBJ1-5|.|TRBV6-1
CASRQSGNQPQHF
TGTGCCAGCCGACAGTCGGGCAATCAGCCCCAGCATTTT
>.|TRBJ1-4|medium-sized|TRBV6-5
CASSYNFEEKLFF
TGTGCCAGCAGTTACAACTTTGAAGAAAAACTGTTTTTT
>TRBD2|TRBJ2-4|.|TRBV27
CASSQLAGIQYF
TGTGCCAGCAGCCAACTAGCGGGCATTCAGTACTTC
>.|TRBJ1-2|few|TRBV12-3/TRBV12-4
CASSGRAYGYTF
TGTGCCAGCAGCGGGAGGGCCTATGGCTACACCTTC
>.|TRBJ1-4|.|TRBV27
CASSAGTQNEKLFF
TGTGCCAGCAGCGCCGGGACACAAAATGAAAAACTGTTTTTT
>.|TRBJ2-7|once|TRBV20-1
CSAARRSPSYEQYF
TGCAGTGCTGCCAGGCGTTCGCCTTCCTACGAGCAGTACTTC
>TRBD2|TRBJ2-1|medium-sized|TRBV30
CAARLADYNEQFF
TGTGCCGCAAGACTAGCCGACTACAATGAGCAGTTCTTC
>.|TRBJ2-5|.|TRBV6-5
CASRGGTETQYF
TGTGCCAGCAGGGGTGGGACGGAGACCCAGTACTTC
>.|TRBJ1-1|few|TRBV30
CAWRGGGGEAFF
TGTGCCTGGAGAGGGGGGGGGGGTGAAGCTTTCTTT
>TRBD2|TRBJ2-5|many|TRBV6-1
CASSEDWRGGLSETQYF
TGTGCCAGCAGTGAAGATTGGCGGGGGGGCCTCTCGGAGACCCAGTACTTC
>TRBD1|TRBJ1-2|.|TRBV10-2
CASSSDRGGYGYTF
TGCGCCAGCAGTTCGGACAGGGGCGGCTATGGCTACACCTTC
>TRBD1|TRBJ1-3|medium-sized|TRBV10-3
CAIRGQGLNTIYF
TGTGCCATCAGAGGACAGGGTTTAAACACCATATATTTT
>TRBD1|TRBJ2-7|few|TRBV5-1
CASSSRDRGGEQYF
TGCGCCAGCAGCTCCCGGGACAGGGGTGGAGAGCAGTACTTC
>TRBD1|TRBJ1-4|few|TRBV5-1
CASSLSEGAFNEKLFF
TGCGCCAGCAGCTTGAGCGAGGGGGCGTTTAATGAAAAACTGTTTTTT
>.|TRBJ2-5|medium-sized|TRBV30
CAWTPVQETQYF
TGTGCCTGGACCCCCGTCCAAGAGACCCAGTACTTC
>.|TRBJ1-5|many|TRBV6-6
CASSYASGDSNQPQHF
TGTGCCAGCAGTTACGCGTCTGGGGATAGCAATCAGCCCCAGCATTTT
>.|TRBJ1-2|.|TRBV5-1
CASSLNGADYGYTF
TGCGCCAGCAGCTTGAATGGGGCGGACTATGGCTACACCTTC
>TRBD1|TRBJ1-5|.|TRBV29-1
CSVGYQGGINSNQPQHF
TGCAGCGTTGGGTACCAGGGGGGAATCAATAGCAATCAGCCCCAGCATTTT
>.|TRBJ2-5|few|TRBV24-1
CATRSGQVEETQYF
TGTGCCACGAGAAGCGGGCAAGTCGAAGAGACCCAGTACTTC